This entry concerns a single T cell receptor (beta chain). This sample stems from a study of blood T cell repertoires in COVID-19. Overall study: Whether acute or convalescent, the COVID-19 samples came from the United States, Italy and Spain. In each case, the material was cDNA or gDNA derived from T cells, B-cell-depleted T cells, or PBMCs.

Enrollment of patients from Seattle took place during active infection, with longitudinal follow-up. Original methodology: Nucleated cell counts were estimated from reference gene primer amplification. The table came from immunoSEQ multiplex PCR; TCRdb's copy has only in-frame clones and leaves some out. Clone size and V and J calls were adopted from that table, with D and trimming inferred from the DNA. The table records under 65,000 clones, roughly 77% of them present only once. CDR3 length: 17 amino acids. Per germline, CDR1 SGDLS and CDR2 YYNGEE. Trimming at V came to 0 bases and at J to 3 bases, leaving 6 bases not matched to a gene.

This sequence originates from a man in his fifties or sixties with COVID-19, enrolled during active disease. Sequencing was done on a sample of peripheral blood. The genes are TRBV9 and TRBJ2-1; 10 nucleotides match TRBD2. Here the CDR3 reads CASSVALAGVGYNEQFF. CDR3 in DNA: TGTGCCAGCAGCGTAGCCCTAGCGGGAGTGGGCTACAATGAGCAGTTCTTC.